Shown below are 32 T cell receptor beta chains from a single sample sequenced in a study of T cells in Graves' hyperthyroidism and ophthalmopathy. Researchers amplified the TCR beta CDR3 regions from RNA transcripts. Carried out on the TCR CDR3, a first-round RT-PCR used the HTBI primer set. MiXCR was run by TCRdb on the multiplex PCR reads, yielding one entry per CDR3 protein. The data show fewer than 350,000 distinct CDR3 sequences, approximately 19% seen once. Sequencing was carried out using blood. These receptors originate from a man aged 50-60 years with Graves' ophthalmopathy.

This clonotype was recorded a few times. The V call is TRBV30, the J call TRBJ2-5; 12 bases are a match to TRBD1. The CDR3 is 16 amino acids. V gave up 3 bases and J gave up 6 bases; unmatched junction bases: 11. Germline CDR1 and CDR2: GTSNPN and SVGIG (reference sequence). The CDR3 sequence is CAWSQGTGGAGKTQYF. The CDR3 region has the DNA TGTGCCTGGAGCCAGGGGACAGGGGGCGCGGGAAAGACCCAGTACTTC.

There are many counts of this clonotype. The chain uses TRBV11-2 and TRBJ1-2; possibly TRBD1 for D (5 bases). The CDR3 totals 13 residues. Germline-derived CDR1 and CDR2 are SGHAT and FQNNGV. The germline V and J ends were trimmed by 5 bases and 4 bases, with 11 bases remaining between them. Written as DNA, the CDR3 is TGTGCCAGCAGCGGATACAGGAGCTATGGCTACACCTTC. Protein: CASSGYRSYGYTF.

Ten or more counts support this clonotype. The chain combines TRBV11-3 with TRBJ2-5; 8 positions match TRBD1. Germline values: CDR1 SGHNT, CDR2 YENEEA. The trim removed 1 base at V and 5 bases at J, leaving 6 bases unmatched. This CDR3 has 15 residues. CDR3 nucleotides: TGTGCCAGCAGCTTAGGCCCAGGGGGCCATGAGACCCAGTACTTC. Amino acids: CASSLGPGGHETQYF.

This clonotype was detected ten times or more. CDR3 protein: CASSWAGRSIGNEQFF. In DNA form, the CDR3 reads TGCGCCAGCAGCTGGGCGGGGCGGTCCATAGGAAATGAGCAGTTCTTC. The V and J genes are TRBV5-1 and TRBJ2-1; possibly TRBD2 for D (6 bases). CDR1 and CDR2 from the germline V gene are SGHRS and YFSETQ. V lost 3 bases and J lost 7, with 20 bases in between. This CDR3 contains 16 residues. Using reference TRBV5-1 and TRBJ2-1 for the parts outside the CDR3, the full variable domain is KAGVTQTPRYLIKTRGQQVTLSCSPISGHRSVSWYQQTPGQGLQFLFEYFSETQRNKGNFPGRFSGRQFSNSRSEMNVSTLELGDSALYLCASSWAGRSIGNEQFFGPGTRLTVL.

In its sample, this clonotype was seen a few times. V gene TRBV9 combines with J gene TRBJ2-3; TRBD2 matches at 10 bases. Per the germline V gene, CDR1 is SGDLS and CDR2 is YYNGEE. The CDR3 loop spans 17 amino acids. The V segment lost 0 bases and the J segment 5 bases; nucleotides outside the gene matches: 9. The CDR3 DNA sequence: TGTGCCAGCAGCGTAGTGCCTAGCGGGAGTGTCGGAGATACGCAGTATTTT. This sequence encodes CASSVVPSGSVGDTQYF.

The chain carries TRBV6-1 and TRBJ2-1; 7 bases match TRBD2. J lost 6 bases, V lost 9 bases, and 11 bases had no gene match. This CDR3 has 14 residues. CDR1 is MNHNS, CDR2 SASEGT, per germline. This CDR3 reads CASRREEVRNEQFF. CDR3 coding DNA: TGTGCCAGTAGACGGGAGGAAGTACGCAATGAGCAGTTCTTC.

This chain joins TRBV20-1 and TRBJ1-1; D possibly corresponds to TRBD1 (6 bases). V was trimmed by 0 bases and J by 1 base, leaving 9 bases between them. Germline CDR1 reads DFQATT; CDR2 reads SNEGSKA (reference sequence). CDR3 length equals 14 residues. The chain's CDR3 is CSAREGAGNTEAFF. The CDR3 DNA is TGCAGTGCTAGAGAGGGGGCTGGGAACACTGAAGCTTTCTTT.

This clonotype came up many times. The chain links TRBV4-1 to TRBJ1-6, with D maybe TRBD1 (6 bases). The ends were cut back, 0 bases at V and 10 bases at J, with 13 bases in the middle. Germline V gives CDR1 MGHRA, CDR2 YSYEKL. The CDR3 loop spans 15 amino acids. CDR3 sequence (DNA): TGCGCCAGCAGCCAAGAGACAGGTGTGGGGTCACCCCTCCACTTT. This sequence encodes CASSQETGVGSPLHF.

This clonotype was seen more than once but under ten times. The rearrangement uses TRBV5-1 and TRBJ1-4; possibly TRBD1 for D (5 bases). Trimming stripped 0 bases from V and 7 bases from J, with 10 bases between. Germline V CDR1 and CDR2: SGHRS, YFSETQ. This CDR3 is 14 amino acids long. CDR3 bases: TGCGCCAGCAGCTTGGAGGGCAGGGCTGAAAAACTGTTTTTT. This sequence encodes CASSLEGRAEKLFF.

This clonotype was counted at least ten times. The chain recombines TRBV11-1 with TRBJ2-7; D is undetermined. Germline V gives CDR1 SGHAT, CDR2 FQDESV (reference sequence). The CDR3 sequence is 13 residues long. The germline V and J ends were trimmed by 2 bases and 2 bases, with 7 bases remaining between them. This CDR3 reads CASSLTSTYEQYF. The CDR3 DNA reads as TGTGCCAGCAGCTTAACGTCTACCTACGAGCAGTACTTC.

This clonotype was detected ten times or more. The chain uses TRBV7-2 and TRBJ2-1; D is uncertain. Germline V gene lookup returns CDR1 SGHTA and CDR2 FQGNSA. V dropped 1 base and J dropped 2 bases, with 6 bases sitting between them. The CDR3 sequence is 14 residues long. CDR3 DNA: TGTGCCAGCAGCTTAGTCGCTACCTACAATGAGCAGTTCTTC. It is translated as CASSLVATYNEQFF.

V and J are TRBV6-1 and TRBJ2-7; 12 nucleotides line up with TRBD1. V dropped 7 bases and J dropped 3; count of bases not matched to a gene: 4. Germline values: CDR1 MNHNS, CDR2 SASEGT. This CDR3 spans 14 amino acids. CDR3 DNA sequence: TGTGCCAGCATCGGGACAGGGGGCGTCTACGAGCAGTACTTC. The encoded protein is CASIGTGGVYEQYF.

This clonotype was counted many times. The CDR3 DNA sequence: TGTGCCAGCAGTTATTCCGCCGTTGGAGGAGCAGAGACCCAGTACTTC. Its translation: CASSYSAVGGAETQYF. V is TRBV6-1 and J is TRBJ2-5, with TRBD2 as a possible D gene (5 bases). Germline V gene sequence: CDR1 MNHNS, CDR2 SASEGT. The V and J ends lost 5 bases and 4 bases respectively, with 20 bases between them. The CDR3 has 16 amino acids.

This chain connects TRBV11-2 to TRBJ2-2, with D perhaps matching TRBD2 (6 bases). CDR1 and CDR2 (germline): SGHAT, FQNNGV. V was pared by 4 bases and J by 6 bases, with 15 bases between. The CDR3 sequence is 15 residues long. The CDR3 sequence: CASSSLRGIPGELFF. CDR3 DNA sequence: TGTGCCAGCAGCTCCCTCCGGGGGATTCCCGGGGAGCTGTTTTTT.

Concerning this clonotype: This sequence may be a read error, since a much larger clone differs from it by one base. The chain has TRBV2 and TRBJ2-7; a weak D match, TRBD2 (5 bases). CDR3 size: 12 residues. Trimming shortened V by 4 bases and J by 3 bases, and 7 bases separated the two germline ends. Germline loops: CDR1 SNHLY, CDR2 FYNNEI. The DNA for the CDR3 is TGTGCCAGCAGTGTAAGCGGCTACGAGCAGTACTTC. It translates to CASSVSGYEQYF.

V is TRBV7-8 and J is TRBJ2-1; 11 positions match TRBD2. Germline V lookup: CDR1 SGHVS, CDR2 FQNEAQ. The V gene end was trimmed by 5 bases and the J gene end by 6 bases; junction bases not matched to a gene: 9. This CDR3 region has 16 residues. CDR3 residues: CASSKEGGLAGNEQFF. In nucleotides, the CDR3 is TGTGCCAGCAGCAAGGAGGGAGGACTAGCGGGCAATGAGCAGTTCTTC.

This clonotype has at least ten counts. The genes are TRBV18 and TRBJ1-1; 8 bases are a match to TRBD1. This CDR3 comprises 18 residues. CDR1 is KGHSH, CDR2 LQKENI, per germline. The V gene end was trimmed by 2 bases and the J gene end by 3 bases; junction bases not matched to a gene: 14. The CDR3 coding sequence is TGTGCCAGCTCACCAAGGTTTGTGCAGGGGGCTCGGGACACTGAAGCTTTCTTT. It encodes CASSPRFVQGARDTEAFF.

The CDR3 nucleotides are TGTGCCAGCAGTTCAGACTCCGGCGGGACCCAGTACTTC. This translates into CASSSDSGGTQYF. V gene TRBV7-6 combines with J gene TRBJ2-5; D not certain. CDR3 length: 13 residues. Looked up from germline, CDR1 is SGHVS and CDR2 is FNYEAQ. V lost 6 bases to trimming and J lost 7 bases, with 15 bases between them.

This clonotype occurred many times. The chain couples TRBV5-1 to TRBJ2-2, with TRBD2 as a possible D gene (5 bases). The CDR3 is 15 residues long. V lost 0 bases, J lost 4 bases, and 10 bases lay in between. Germline CDR1 is SGHRS and CDR2 is YFSETQ. The CDR3 DNA reads TGCGCCAGCAGCTTGGACGCGGGCGGCACCGGGGAGCTGTTTTTT. The encoded protein is CASSLDAGGTGELFF.

This chain joins TRBV12-3 or TRBV12-4 and TRBJ2-7, with D perhaps matching TRBD2 (6 bases). Trimming took 5 bases from V and 5 from J, leaving 13 bases between them. The CDR3 extends over 13 amino acids. The chain's CDR3 is CASSLLGTHEQYF. DNA of the CDR3: TGTGCCAGCAGTCTACTCGGGACTCACGAGCAGTACTTC.

The CDR3 nucleotides are TGTGCCAGCTCACCATCACAGGACTATGGCTACACCTTC. Its translation is CASSPSQDYGYTF. The rearrangement uses TRBV18 and TRBJ1-2, with D possibly matching TRBD1 (5 bases). The CDR3 has 13 residues. The V end lost 2 bases, the J end lost 3 bases, and 7 bases lay between the germline ends. Germline loops: CDR1 KGHSH, CDR2 LQKENI.

This clonotype turned up a few times. CDR3 protein: CASSLGEQNQPQHF. The CDR3 DNA follows: TGTGCCAGCAGCTTAGGGGAGCAGAATCAGCCCCAGCATTTT. This chain connects TRBV7-6 to TRBJ1-5; D ambiguous. Trimming left V 1 base short and J 4 bases short, with 8 bases between. Germline V gene data show CDR1 as SGHVS and CDR2 as FNYEAQ. The CDR3 sequence is 14 residues long.

This clonotype was found many times. This chain connects TRBV30 to TRBJ2-1; TRBD2 matches at 11 bases. Germline V lookup: CDR1 GTSNPN, CDR2 SVGIG (reference sequence). J was trimmed by 3 bases and V by 4 bases; bases with no gene match: 2. This CDR3 has 14 residues. The CDR3 DNA reads TGTGCCTGGACTAGCGGGAGGCTCTACAATGAGCAGTTCTTC. It is translated as CAWTSGRLYNEQFF.

This clonotype was seen a handful of times. The gene calls are TRBV9 and TRBJ2-7, with TRBD2 matching over 13 bases. CDR3 length: 16 amino acids. Germline V lookup: CDR1 SGDLS, CDR2 YYNGEE. V lost 4 bases, J lost 4 bases, and 8 bases stayed unmatched. CDR3 amino acids: CASSIRTSGSIYEQYF. DNA for the CDR3: TGTGCCAGCAGCATACGGACTAGCGGGAGTATATACGAGCAGTACTTC.

This clonotype was counted at least ten times. V usage is TRBV7-8 and J usage is TRBJ1-1, with TRBD1 identical over 9 bases. The V gene's germline CDR1 is SGHVS and CDR2 FQNEAQ. There are 15 residues in the CDR3. Unmatched junction bases numbered 9, after V lost 3 bases and J lost 7 bases. This CDR3 reads CASSFRFDRGIEAFF. Here the CDR3 DNA reads TGTGCCAGCAGCTTCCGTTTTGACAGGGGGATTGAAGCTTTCTTT.

This chain uses TRBV3-1 with TRBJ2-3; TRBD2 matches 8 bases. The V gene's germline CDR1 is LGHDT and CDR2 YNNKEL (reference sequence). CDR3 length: 16 amino acids. The V gene end was trimmed by 2 bases and the J gene end by 1 base; junction bases not matched to a gene: 5. The CDR3 DNA reads TGTGCCAGCAGCCAAAAGGCAGCGGGAGGCACAGATACGCAGTATTTT. This encodes CASSQKAAGGTDTQYF.

The chain links TRBV5-6 to TRBJ2-1; TRBD2 aligns across 7 bases. V lost 2 bases, J lost 6 bases, and 14 bases stayed unmatched. Germline V gene data show CDR1 as SGHDT and CDR2 as YYEEEE. The CDR3 loop spans 17 amino acids. The chain's CDR3 is CASSLPSGVAGPNEQFF. As DNA, the CDR3 is TGTGCCAGCAGCTTACCCTCGGGGGTAGCGGGCCCCAATGAGCAGTTCTTC.

This clonotype was picked up one time. The chain carries TRBV20-1 and TRBJ2-7; TRBD1 agrees at 7 bases. Germline V gene sequence: CDR1 DFQATT, CDR2 SNEGSKA (reference sequence). V trimming: 3 bases; J trimming: 4 bases; junction bases outside the gene matches: 15. There are 16 residues in the CDR3. CDR3 bases: TGCAGTGCTAGTCGACAGGGCCGTAAGGCCTCTTACGAGCAGTACTTC. It translates to CSASRQGRKASYEQYF.

At least ten counts were recorded for this clonotype. This rearrangement joins TRBV20-1 to TRBJ2-1, with 11 bases that match TRBD2. This CDR3 comprises 13 residues. Per the germline V gene, CDR1 is DFQATT and CDR2 is SNEGSKA (reference sequence). This CDR3 is CRVRLAGSDEQFF. In DNA, the CDR3 is TGCAGGGTGAGACTAGCGGGATCGGATGAGCAGTTCTTC.

As regards this clonotype: A junction boundary mismatches the germline segment, possibly from a read error. This chain uses TRBV28 with TRBJ1-2; TRBD1 aligns across 7 bases. CDR3 length: 15 residues. Looked up from germline, CDR1 is MDHEN and CDR2 is SYDVKM. The DNA for the CDR3 is TGTGCCAGCAGTCCATGGGACAGTACTAACTGTGGCTACACCTTC. This sequence encodes CASSPWDSTNCGYTF.

This clonotype has at least ten counts. The V call is TRBV10-1, the J call TRBJ2-1; 14 bases map to TRBD2. Germline lookup yields CDR1 WNHNN and CDR2 SYGVQD (reference sequence). V shed 3 bases, J shed 9 bases, and the junction held 4 bases outside the gene matches. The CDR3 runs 15 residues. The CDR3 nucleotides are TGCGCCAGCAGTGATGGGACTAGCGGGAGTGGTGAGCAGTTCTTC. Protein product: CASSDGTSGSGEQFF.

On this clonotype: This may come from a read error, since a much larger clone is one base off. This sequence joins TRBV29-1 and TRBJ2-7; 10 bases fit TRBD1. CDR3 length equals 13 residues. CDR1 and CDR2 (germline): SQVTM, ANQGSEA. J gave up 8 bases and V 7 bases, and 11 bases lay outside the gene matches. CDR3 sequence: CSERDRGHHKQYF. CDR3 DNA: TGCAGCGAAAGAGACAGGGGGCATCACAAGCAGTACTTC.